This is a list of T cell receptor beta chains from one sample in a study of T cells in Graves' hyperthyroidism and ophthalmopathy. MiXCR, run by TCRdb on the multiplex PCR reads, gives a single entry per CDR3 protein. The sample records over 400,000 distinct CDR3 sequences, roughly 15% being singletons. Sequencing was performed on blood. All receptors derive from a man between 18 and 29 years old with Graves' ophthalmopathy. CDR3s include the opening cysteine and the closing phenylalanine or tryptophan. D genes are given only for firm matches. The listing skips clone size in some rows; elsewhere it reads once, few, many or a size class.

CSAVSGLGETQYF	TGCAGTGCTGTTAGCGGACTCGGGGAGACCCAGTACTTC	many	TRBJ2-5	-	13	TRBV20-1
CASSIAVPETQYF	TGTGCCAGTAGTATCGCAGTGCCAGAGACCCAGTACTTC	-	TRBJ2-5	-	13	TRBV19
CASTVAPDNQPQHF	TGTGCCAGCACCGTCGCGCCGGACAATCAGCCCCAGCATTTT	many	TRBJ1-5	-	14	TRBV7-8
CASSLVGGSLYVGELFF	TGTGCCAGCAGCTTAGTGGGCGGGAGTCTTTACGTCGGGGAGCTGTTTTTT	many	TRBJ2-2	TRBD2	17	TRBV11-2
CASSRAGQGNEKLFF	TGTGCCAGCAGTCGGGCGGGACAGGGTAATGAAAAACTGTTTTTT	few	TRBJ1-4	TRBD1	15	TRBV5-8
CATIAEGETQYF	TGTGCCACCATAGCTGAAGGGGAGACCCAGTACTTC	few	TRBJ2-5	-	12	TRBV24-1
CSARHAGTGKRSSYEQYF	TGCAGTGCTAGACATGCCGGGACAGGGAAGCGGAGCTCCTACGAGCAGTACTTC	many	TRBJ2-7	TRBD1	18	TRBV20-1
CSASGSGRLEQFF	TGCAGTGCTAGCGGTAGCGGGAGACTAGAGCAGTTCTTC	-	TRBJ2-1	TRBD2	13	TRBV20-1
CASWGAGELFF	TGCGCCAGCTGGGGCGCCGGGGAGCTGTTTTTT	-	TRBJ2-2	-	11	TRBV5-1
CASSLRQGSAEAFF	TGTGCCAGCAGCTTACGACAGGGGAGCGCTGAAGCTTTCTTT	many	TRBJ1-1	TRBD1	14	TRBV5-8
CASSFGQSYEQYF	TGTGCCAGCAGTTTTGGACAGTCCTACGAGCAGTACTTC	many	TRBJ2-7	-	13	TRBV12-3/TRBV12-4
CSASPGDWGTQYF	TGCAGTGCTAGCCCGGGTGATTGGGGGACCCAGTACTTC	many	TRBJ2-5	-	13	TRBV20-1
CASSVRRTVDSPLHF	TGTGCCAGCTCTGTGCGGAGGACAGTCGATTCACCCCTCCACTTT	-	TRBJ1-6	-	15	TRBV18
CASSYSGHPGSAYEQYF	TGTGCCAGCAGTTACTCGGGGCACCCCGGGAGTGCCTACGAGCAGTACTTC	many	TRBJ2-7	-	17	TRBV6-5
CASSPGTGFQPQHF	TGTGCCAGCAGCCCCGGGACAGGGTTTCAGCCCCAGCATTTT	many	TRBJ1-5	TRBD1	14	TRBV7-9
CASSFSGGGEGEQLF	TGTGCCAGCAGTTTTAGCGGGGGGGGAGAGGGTGAGCAGCTCTTC	-	TRBJ2-1	TRBD2	15	TRBV7-8
CASSLTTVNTEAFF	TGTGCCAGCAGTTTAACGACAGTGAACACTGAAGCTTTCTTT	many	TRBJ1-1	-	14	TRBV27
CSVRQYGYTF	TGCAGCGTTCGTCAGTATGGCTACACCTTC	few	TRBJ1-2	-	10	TRBV29-1
CASSAGTSLYEQYF	TGCGCCAGCAGCGCCGGGACTAGCCTTTACGAGCAGTACTTC	few	TRBJ2-7	TRBD2	14	TRBV10-1
CASSIGSLRSSYNEQFF	TGTGCCAGTAGTATTGGTTCTCTACGGAGCTCCTACAATGAGCAGTTCTTC	few	TRBJ2-1	-	17	TRBV19
CASSLNWNTEAFF	TGTGCCAGCAGCTTAAATTGGAACACTGAAGCTTTCTTT	few	TRBJ1-1	-	13	TRBV7-9
CASSLRTSAYTDTQYF	TGTGCCAGCAGTTTAAGGACTAGCGCCTACACAGATACGCAGTATTTT	many	TRBJ2-3	TRBD2	16	TRBV12-3/TRBV12-4
CASSLAAGGGDNEQFF	TGCGCCAGCAGCTTGGCTGCGGGGGGCGGGGACAATGAGCAGTTCTTC	many	TRBJ2-1	TRBD2	16	TRBV5-1
CASNAADTQYF	TGTGCCAGCAACGCGGCAGATACGCAGTATTTT	once	TRBJ2-3	-	11	TRBV2
CASSLTGGAKNIQYF	TGTGCCAGCAGCTTAACGGGCGGTGCCAAAAACATTCAGTACTTC	many	TRBJ2-4	-	15	TRBV11-2
CSVGGNRGQGAFF	TGCAGCGTTGGGGGGAACAGGGGCCAGGGAGCTTTCTTT	many	TRBJ1-1	TRBD1	13	TRBV29-1
CASSSYRTDQETQYF	TGTGCCAGCAGCTCCTATCGGACAGACCAAGAGACCCAGTACTTC	few	TRBJ2-5	-	15	TRBV7-9
CASSERAGGTDTQYF	TGTGCCAGCTCCGAAAGGGCAGGGGGCACAGATACGCAGTATTTT	-	TRBJ2-3	-	15	TRBV18
CASSEGEESYEQYF	TGTGCCAGCAGTGAAGGTGAGGAGTCCTACGAGCAGTACTTC	many	TRBJ2-7	-	14	TRBV6-1
CSANLRGSSYNEQFF	TGCAGTGCTAACCTTAGAGGGAGCTCCTACAATGAGCAGTTCTTC	-	TRBJ2-1	-	15	TRBV20-1
CSATPGQGPQETQYF	TGCAGTGCTACACCGGGACAGGGCCCCCAAGAGACCCAGTACTTC	many	TRBJ2-5	TRBD1	15	TRBV20-1